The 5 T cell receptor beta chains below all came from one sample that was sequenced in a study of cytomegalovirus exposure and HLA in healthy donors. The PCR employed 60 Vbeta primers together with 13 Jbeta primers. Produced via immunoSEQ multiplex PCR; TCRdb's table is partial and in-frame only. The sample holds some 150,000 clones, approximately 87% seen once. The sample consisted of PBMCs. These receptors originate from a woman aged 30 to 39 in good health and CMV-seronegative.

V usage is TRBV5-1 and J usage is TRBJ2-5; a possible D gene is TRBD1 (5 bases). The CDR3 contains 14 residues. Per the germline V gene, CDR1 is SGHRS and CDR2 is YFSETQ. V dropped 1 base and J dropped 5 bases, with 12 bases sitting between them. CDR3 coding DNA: TGCGCCAGCAGCTTGCAGGGCGCGTCCGAGACCCAGTACTTC. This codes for CASSLQGASETQYF.

CDR3 loop: CASTGEGGTDTQYF. DNA for the CDR3: TGTGCCAGTACGGGGGAGGGGGGCACAGATACGCAGTATTTT. The J gene is TRBJ2-3, the V gene TRBV19; D possibly corresponds to TRBD2 (7 bases). Trimming cost V 7 bases and J 1 base, with 12 bases left between them. The CDR3 runs 14 residues. Germline CDR1 is LNHDA and CDR2 is SQIVND (reference sequence).

Here the CDR3 DNA reads TGTGCCAGCAGCCAACCACAGGGGGCTAGCACAGATACGCAGTATTTT. Residues: CASSQPQGASTDTQYF. The gene calls are TRBV4-2 and TRBJ2-3, with TRBD1 matching over 9 bases. CDR3 size: 16 residues. V lost 2 bases to trimming and J lost 0 bases; unmatched junction nucleotides: 3. CDR1 is LGHNA, CDR2 YNFKEQ, per germline.

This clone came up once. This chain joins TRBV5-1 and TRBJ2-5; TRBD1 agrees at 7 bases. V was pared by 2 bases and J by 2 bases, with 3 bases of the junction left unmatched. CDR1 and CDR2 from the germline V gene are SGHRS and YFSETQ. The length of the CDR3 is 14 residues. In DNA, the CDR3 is TGCGCCAGCAGCTTTTTGGACAGGCAAGAGACCCAGTACTTC. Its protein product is CASSFLDRQETQYF.

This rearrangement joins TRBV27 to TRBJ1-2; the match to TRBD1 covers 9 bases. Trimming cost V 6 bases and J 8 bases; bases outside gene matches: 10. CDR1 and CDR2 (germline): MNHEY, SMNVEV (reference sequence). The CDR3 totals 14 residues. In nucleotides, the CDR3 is TGTGCCAGCAGCCGCGAACAGGGGGCTAGCGGCTACACCTTC. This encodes CASSREQGASGYTF.